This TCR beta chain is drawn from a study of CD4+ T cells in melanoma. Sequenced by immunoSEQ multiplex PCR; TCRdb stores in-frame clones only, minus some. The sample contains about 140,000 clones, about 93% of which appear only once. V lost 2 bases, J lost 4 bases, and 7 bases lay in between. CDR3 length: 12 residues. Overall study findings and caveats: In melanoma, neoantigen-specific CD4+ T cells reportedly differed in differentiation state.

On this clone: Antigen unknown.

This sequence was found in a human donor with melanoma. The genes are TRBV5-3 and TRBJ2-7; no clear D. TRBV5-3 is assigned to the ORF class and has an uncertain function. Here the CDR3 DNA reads TGTGCCAGAAGCTTTACTGGGTACGAGCAGTACTTC. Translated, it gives CARSFTGYEQYF.